A selection of T cell receptor beta chains follows, all from one sample in a study of PD-L1 blockade in urothelial cancer. Measured with immunoSEQ multiplex PCR; TCRdb has only the in-frame clones, and not every one. Seen here are roughly 43,000 clones, around 81% observed once, and the top ten hold around 15%. Source: PBMCs, taken around atezolizumab (anti-PD-L1) treatment. Receptor source: a man between 60 and 70 years old with urothelial cancer. CDR3s include the opening cysteine and the closing phenylalanine or tryptophan. The D gene is left open where the match is weak. Some rows have no size entry. The others give once, few or many, or a class for an expanded clone.

clone_size,v_call,j_call,d_call,cdr3_aa,cdr3_nt
NA,TRBV18,TRBJ2-5,TRBD1,CASSVDRQETQYF,TGTGCCAGCTCGGTGGACAGGCAAGAGACCCAGTACTTC
NA,TRBV7-8,TRBJ1-5,NA,CASSPPVGNQPQHF,TGTGCCAGCAGCCCGCCGGTGGGCAATCAGCCCCAGCATTTT
NA,TRBV7-2,TRBJ2-1,NA,CASSLYPLGLMPYNEQFF,TGTGCCAGCAGCTTATACCCCTTGGGGCTGATGCCTTACAATGAGCAGTTCTTC
once,TRBV5-1,TRBJ2-7,NA,CASSLDVSGSYEQYF,TGCGCCAGCAGCTTGGACGTCTCCGGCTCCTACGAGCAGTACTTC
once,TRBV6-1,TRBJ2-7,TRBD1,CASSDPRTGNYEQYF,TGTGCCAGCAGTGACCCCCGGACAGGGAACTACGAGCAGTACTTC
few,TRBV7-8,TRBJ2-7,TRBD1,CASSAGQGGYEQYF,TGTGCCAGCAGCGCTGGACAGGGAGGCTACGAGCAGTACTTC
NA,TRBV5-1,TRBJ1-4,NA,CASRGGRNEKLFF,TGCGCCAGCAGAGGAGGCCGTAATGAAAAACTGTTTTTT
once,TRBV18,TRBJ1-2,NA,CASSPTENNYGYTF,TGTGCCAGCTCACCGACAGAAAATAACTATGGCTACACCTTC
NA,TRBV5-5,TRBJ1-4,TRBD1,CASSFTGGGNEKLFF,TGTGCCAGCAGCTTTACCGGAGGGGGCAATGAAAAACTGTTTTTT
NA,TRBV25-1,TRBJ1-2,TRBD1,CASSDRTGRNYGYTF,TGTGCCAGCAGTGACCGGACAGGGCGCAACTATGGCTACACCTTC
few,TRBV2,TRBJ1-5,NA,CASSLNQPQHF,TGTGCCAGCAGTCTAAATCAGCCCCAGCATTTT
few,TRBV19,TRBJ1-5,TRBD1,CASSMQGGANQPQHF,TGTGCCAGTAGTATGCAGGGGGGTGCCAATCAGCCCCAGCATTTT
NA,TRBV28,TRBJ2-7,TRBD1,CASGTGLIYEQYF,TGTGCCAGTGGGACAGGGCTGATTTACGAGCAGTACTTC
once,TRBV30,TRBJ2-2,TRBD1,CAWRTGEYTGELFF,TGTGCCTGGAGGACAGGGGAATATACCGGGGAGCTGTTTTTT
NA,TRBV5-1,TRBJ2-5,TRBD2,CASNLGGQETQYF,TGCGCCAGCAATTTGGGGGGGCAAGAGACCCAGTACTTC
NA,TRBV6-1,TRBJ2-7,NA,CASSEQGGWYEQYF,TGTGCCAGCAGTGAACAGGGTGGGTGGTACGAGCAGTACTTC
once,TRBV10-3,TRBJ1-3,NA,CAISESRGNTIYF,TGTGCCATCAGTGAGTCGAGGGGAAACACCATATATTTT
NA,TRBV5-8,TRBJ1-2,NA,CASSPDTSTVYGYTF,TGTGCCAGCAGCCCGGACACCTCGACGGTCTATGGCTACACCTTC
NA,TRBV30,TRBJ1-5,TRBD1,CAWSVQGGQPQHF,TGTGCCTGGAGTGTACAGGGGGGTCAGCCCCAGCATTTT
NA,TRBV28,TRBJ2-7,TRBD2,CASTSGARLGPDEQYF,TGTGCCAGCACTAGCGGGGCAAGACTCGGTCCGGACGAGCAGTACTTC
NA,TRBV5-6,TRBJ2-1,NA,CASSSGHRTGRGNEQFF,TGTGCCAGCAGCTCCGGCCATCGTACAGGGCGAGGTAATGAGCAGTTCTTC
NA,TRBV11-1,TRBJ1-6,NA,CASSLGGFNNSPLHF,TGTGCCAGCAGCTTAGGAGGATTTAATAATTCACCCCTCCACTTT
NA,TRBV18,TRBJ2-7,NA,CASSQFVSYEQYF,TGTGCCAGCTCACAGTTCGTCAGCTACGAGCAGTACTTC
NA,TRBV6-6,TRBJ2-7,TRBD1,CASRFGTGPYEQYF,TGTGCCAGCAGATTCGGGACAGGGCCGTACGAGCAGTACTTC
NA,TRBV5-6,TRBJ1-1,TRBD1,CASSSRTGRNSNTEAFF,TGTGCCAGCAGCTCCCGGACAGGCAGAAACTCGAACACTGAAGCTTTCTTT
NA,TRBV5-4,TRBJ2-7,TRBD2,CASSLPGLGYEQYF,TGTGCCAGCAGCTTGCCGGGACTAGGTTACGAGCAGTACTTC
NA,TRBV6-6,TRBJ1-1,TRBD1,CASSYAGGMMNTEAFF,TGTGCCAGCAGCTACGCAGGGGGAATGATGAACACTGAAGCTTTCTTT
NA,TRBV2,TRBJ2-6,TRBD2,CASSDSLAGGRAGANVLTF,TGTGCCAGCAGTGATTCGCTAGCGGGAGGGAGGGCTGGGGCCAACGTCCTGACTTTC
NA,TRBV7-9,TRBJ2-6,TRBD1,CASSLGQGAGANVLTF,TGTGCCAGCAGCTTAGGCCAGGGGGCTGGGGCCAACGTCCTGACTTTC
NA,TRBV5-8,TRBJ2-3,TRBD2,CASSLVAGGGTDTQYF,TGTGCCAGCAGCTTGGTTGCGGGGGGCGGCACAGATACGCAGTATTTT
NA,TRBV9,TRBJ2-5,NA,CASSVGNSREAQYF,TGTGCCAGCAGCGTAGGAAACTCACGTGAGGCCCAGTACTTC
NA,TRBV10-3,TRBJ1-1,TRBD1,CAIETGGEGTEAFF,TGTGCCATTGAGACAGGGGGGGAGGGCACTGAAGCTTTCTTT
NA,TRBV28,TRBJ1-5,TRBD1,CASSSRTGRWDQPQHF,TGTGCCAGCAGTTCTCGGACAGGGAGATGGGATCAGCCCCAGCATTTT
NA,TRBV19,TRBJ1-5,NA,CASSIVQGTQPQHF,TGTGCCAGTAGTATCGTGCAGGGAACTCAGCCCCAGCATTTT
NA,TRBV19,TRBJ1-1,NA,CASSIDPNGAEAFF,TGTGCCAGTAGTATAGACCCTAACGGGGCTGAAGCTTTCTTT
few,TRBV5-1,TRBJ2-7,NA,CASSLDLGVDEQYF,TGCGCCAGCAGCTTGGACCTAGGGGTGGACGAGCAGTACTTC
NA,TRBV2,TRBJ1-2,TRBD1,CASRIRDRGDYGYTF,TGTGCCAGCAGGATACGGGACAGGGGTGACTATGGCTACACCTTC
NA,TRBV7-2,TRBJ2-7,TRBD2,CASSLTGGPILYEQYF,TGTGCCAGCAGCTTAACGGGGGGGCCGATATTATACGAGCAGTACTTC
NA,TRBV6-1,TRBJ2-7,NA,CASSVGHPRDEQYF,TGTGCCAGCAGTGTCGGACACCCTCGGGACGAGCAGTACTTC
NA,TRBV18,TRBJ2-5,NA,CASSRGSEETQYF,TGTGCCAGCTCACGGGGTAGCGAAGAGACCCAGTACTTC
NA,TRBV28,TRBJ1-4,NA,CASSPTGPNEKLFF,TGTGCCAGCAGTCCGACAGGTCCTAATGAAAAACTGTTTTTT
NA,TRBV28,TRBJ2-1,TRBD1,CASSRDSSSYNEQFF,TGTGCCAGCAGCCGGGACAGCAGCTCCTACAATGAGCAGTTCTTC
NA,TRBV5-1,TRBJ2-3,TRBD2,CASSPSGGSTDTQYF,TGCGCCAGCAGTCCTAGCGGGGGAAGCACAGATACGCAGTATTTT
NA,TRBV19,TRBJ1-1,NA,CASSITGTGFEAFF,TGTGCCAGTAGTATAACGGGAACAGGGTTTGAAGCTTTCTTT
NA,TRBV27,TRBJ2-7,TRBD1,CASSAGTAYEQYF,TGTGCCAGCAGTGCCGGGACAGCATACGAGCAGTACTTC
few,TRBV7-2,TRBJ2-5,NA,CASSLAGGQETQYF,TGTGCCAGCAGCTTAGCGGGGGGACAAGAGACCCAGTACTTC
NA,TRBV6-5,TRBJ1-2,NA,CASSYEPGIDGYTF,TGTGCCAGCAGTTACGAGCCAGGGATCGATGGCTACACCTTC
NA,TRBV19,TRBJ2-7,TRBD1,CASSPAPGQGRGTYEQYF,TGTGCCAGTAGTCCTGCTCCGGGACAGGGACGGGGGACCTACGAGCAGTACTTC
NA,TRBV5-1,TRBJ2-5,TRBD1,CASSLGFRTGREETQYF,TGCGCCAGCAGCTTGGGATTTAGGACAGGGCGGGAAGAGACCCAGTACTTC
NA,TRBV18,TRBJ1-1,TRBD1,CASSLQGITEAFF,TGTGCCAGCTCTCTACAGGGGATCACTGAAGCTTTCTTT
once,TRBV5-1,TRBJ2-3,TRBD2,CASSFLAGVPDTQYF,TGCGCCAGCAGCTTCCTAGCGGGAGTACCAGATACGCAGTATTTT